The rows below give T cell receptor beta chains drawn from one sample of a study of T cells after yellow fever vaccination. TCRdb called the 5' RACE reads again in MiXCR, with one record for every CDR3 protein. Here the sample spans some 120,000 distinct CDR3 sequences, 13% to 15% being singletons. Sample: CD8+ T cells sorted from PBMCs, taken 5 days after the yellow fever booster vaccination. These receptors came from a man in his late teens or twenties who received the YFV17D yellow fever vaccine. Each CDR3 is given without its conserved first and last residue. The D gene is left open where the match is weak.

>NA|TRBV6-2/TRBV6-3|10
ASSSRPGPQH
>NA|TRBV7-9|12
ASSRGETAYGYT
>TRBD1|TRBV30|12
AWNSPGQGNTQY
>NA|TRBV14|13
ASSQDAGPKNIQY
>NA|TRBV6-5|13
ASSYGGAGANVLT
>TRBD1|TRBV6-6|11
ASGGQGPDTQY
>NA|TRBV6-2/TRBV6-3|12
ASSFPGTHQPQH
>NA|TRBV7-6|13
ASSLEPAAGTEAF
>TRBD1|TRBV6-6|13
ASTTRDRGAGELF
>TRBD2|TRBV12-3/TRBV12-4|14
ASTRLAGDATDTQY
>TRBD1|TRBV7-3|14
ASSNGTGYGTDTQY
>NA|TRBV4-1|10
ASSPGITEAF
>NA|TRBV12-3/TRBV12-4|10
ASSLVGAEAF
>TRBD1|TRBV5-4|13
ASSPRDRGLDEQF
>NA|TRBV7-9|14
ASSWLLQGNQETQY
>TRBD2|TRBV4-2|14
ASSQEASGGTGELF
>NA|TRBV29-1|7
SVDDLDT
>TRBD1|TRBV7-9|13
ASRNLGQGIETQY
>NA|TRBV6-2/TRBV6-3|13
ASAIKLEGNSPLH
>NA|TRBV7-9|13
ASSLELGLKTEAF
>NA|TRBV29-1|9
SVGSGGEAF
>TRBD1|TRBV6-5|14
ASSQGLGDRSYEQY
>NA|TRBV12-3/TRBV12-4|11
ASRQQGWNEQF
>TRBD1|TRBV5-1|13
ASSLAGTGGSPLH
>NA|TRBV29-1|12
SVEDRAETYEQY
>TRBD1|TRBV7-2|16
ASSLRVAGTGMYNEQF
>NA|TRBV7-2|13
ASSLHSYSNQPQH